This TCR beta chain came from a study of graft-versus-host responses after intestinal transplantation. Study-level background: Induction with anti-thymocyte globulin, then tacrolimus and steroids for 2 to 3 years, was given to all recipients. Findings and caveats of the study: Within the allografts of patients who had graft-donor T cell macrochimerism, graft-versus-host to host-versus-graft clonal ratios were high. Maximum circulating GvH clone levels tracked with early post-transplant HvG decreases. Recipient marrow held GvH clones, some first seen in ileum or blood.

Repertoires were generated with immunoSEQ multiplex PCR, while TCRdb's copy carries only in-frame clones and drops some. The top ten hold more than 0.25% of the sample, which has approximately 90,000 clones, 88% seen once. This clone was seen a single time. Its antigen is not identified. The CDR3 contains 17 residues. The V and J ends lost 1 base and 3 bases, in that order; junction bases with no gene match: 6. Germline CDR1 is KGHSH and CDR2 is LQKENI. The chain carries TRBV18 and TRBJ2-6; 7 bases map to TRBD1. The TCR was taken from a human donor who was the organ donor for an intestinal transplant. Sequences were derived from unstimulated CD4+ T cells sorted from spleen or lymph node cells, sampled before transplant. The DNA of the CDR3 is TGTGCCAGCTCACCACGACAGGGCCGAGATGGGGCCAACGTCCTGACTTTC. Translated, it gives CASSPRQGRDGANVLTF.